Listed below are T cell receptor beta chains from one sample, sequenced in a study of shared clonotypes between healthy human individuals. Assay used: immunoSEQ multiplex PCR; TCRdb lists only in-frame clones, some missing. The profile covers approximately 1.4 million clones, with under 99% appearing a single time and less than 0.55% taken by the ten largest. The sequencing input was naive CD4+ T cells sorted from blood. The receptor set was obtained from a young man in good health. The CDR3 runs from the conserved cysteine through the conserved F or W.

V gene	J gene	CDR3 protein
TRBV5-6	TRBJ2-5	CASSFPSQETQYF
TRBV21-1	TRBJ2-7	CASSKGRAGGTHEQYF
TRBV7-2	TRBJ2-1	CASRIRASYNEQFF
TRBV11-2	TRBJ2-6	CASSHFGGSHPSGANVLTF
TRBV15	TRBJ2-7	CATSGGGPGQGVSYEQYF
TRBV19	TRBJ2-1	CASSTVSLVNEQFF
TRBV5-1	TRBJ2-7	CASRGGESYEQYF
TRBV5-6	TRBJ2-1	CASSLQGRSYNEQFF
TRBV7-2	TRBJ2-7	CASSLTASFSYEQYF
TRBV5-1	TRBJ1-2	CASSGQGNYGYTF
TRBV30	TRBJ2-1	CAWSPPYNEQFF
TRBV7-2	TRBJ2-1	CASSQRESPYNEQFF
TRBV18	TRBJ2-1	CASSPGLAVYEQFF
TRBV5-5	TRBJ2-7	CASSLAGGRRLYEQYF
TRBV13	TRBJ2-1	CASSRLQPSYNEQFF
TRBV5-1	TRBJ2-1	CASSLVLRDTYNEQFF
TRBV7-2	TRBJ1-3	CASSPGQGRSSGNTIYF
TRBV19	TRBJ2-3	CASSAQGRTQGPDTQYF
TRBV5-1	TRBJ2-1	CASSLGLPVSSYNEQFF
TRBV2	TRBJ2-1	CASSVFRGGANEQFF
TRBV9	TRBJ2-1	CASSEGAPGSGGNNEQFF
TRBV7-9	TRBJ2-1	CASSPVANEQFF
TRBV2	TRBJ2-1	CASSESYPSSYNEQFF
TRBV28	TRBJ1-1	CASSLRTGAFF
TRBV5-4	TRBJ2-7	CASSLDYEQYF
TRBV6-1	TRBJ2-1	CASSEARGTGYNEQFF
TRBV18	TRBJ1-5	CASSPESRRYIPQHF
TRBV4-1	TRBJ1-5	CASSQDLGAQPQHF
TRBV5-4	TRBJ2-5	CASSPGTTYQETQYF
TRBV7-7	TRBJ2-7	CASSPRIGGHEQYF
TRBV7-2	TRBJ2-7	CASSLVGTHSYEQYF